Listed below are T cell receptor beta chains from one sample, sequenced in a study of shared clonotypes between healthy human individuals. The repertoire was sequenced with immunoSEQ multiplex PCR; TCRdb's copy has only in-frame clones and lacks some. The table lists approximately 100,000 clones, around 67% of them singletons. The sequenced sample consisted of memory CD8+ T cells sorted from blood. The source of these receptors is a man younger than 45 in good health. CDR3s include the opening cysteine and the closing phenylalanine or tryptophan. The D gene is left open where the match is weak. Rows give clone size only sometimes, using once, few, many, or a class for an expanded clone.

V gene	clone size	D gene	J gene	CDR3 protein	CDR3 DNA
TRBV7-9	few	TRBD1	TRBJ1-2	CASSSTGADYGYTF	TGTGCCAGCAGTTCCACAGGGGCCGACTATGGCTACACCTTC
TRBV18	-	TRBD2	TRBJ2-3	CASSPRAGGAADTQYF	TGTGCCAGCTCACCAAGGGCGGGAGGTGCTGCAGATACGCAGTATTTT
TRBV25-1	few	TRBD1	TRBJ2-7	CATGGQEAYEQYF	TGTGCCACCGGCGGACAGGAGGCCTACGAGCAGTACTTC
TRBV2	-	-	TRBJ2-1	CASRGGSSYNEQFF	TGTGCCAGCAGGGGAGGAAGCTCCTACAATGAGCAGTTCTTC
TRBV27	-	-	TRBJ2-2	CASSLGGGELFF	TGTGCCAGCAGTCTGGGGGGCGGGGAGCTGTTTTTT
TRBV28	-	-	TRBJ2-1	CAIAVSSSSYNEQFF	TGTGCCATTGCCGTTTCTTCCAGCTCCTACAATGAGCAGTTCTTC
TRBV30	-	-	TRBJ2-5	CAWTARLVGSVETQYF	TGTGCCTGGACAGCTCGGCTAGTGGGGTCGGTAGAGACCCAGTACTTC
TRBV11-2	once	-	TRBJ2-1	CASSLATYYNEQFF	TGTGCCAGCAGCTTAGCGACTTACTACAATGAGCAGTTCTTC
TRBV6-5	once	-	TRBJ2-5	CASSYLEMETQYF	TGTGCCAGCAGTTACCTGGAGATGGAGACCCAGTACTTC
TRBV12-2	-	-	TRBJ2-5	CASRSPMVGTGHQETQYF	TGTGCAAGTCGCTCCCCAATGGTCGGGACAGGGCATCAAGAGACCCAGTACTTC
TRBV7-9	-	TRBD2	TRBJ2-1	CASRRGLAGGTYNEQFF	TGTGCCAGCAGAAGGGGGCTAGCGGGAGGGACCTACAATGAGCAGTTCTTC
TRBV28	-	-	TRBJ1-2	CASSWVLGLDGYTF	TGTGCCAGCAGTTGGGTTTTGGGTTTGGATGGCTACACCTTC
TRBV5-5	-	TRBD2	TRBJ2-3	CASSLYAGGGISTDTQYF	TGTGCCAGCAGCTTGTACGCGGGAGGAGGTATTAGCACAGATACGCAGTATTTT
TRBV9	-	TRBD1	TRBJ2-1	CASSDGTGSKEQFF	TGTGCCAGCAGCGATGGGACAGGGTCAAAGGAGCAGTTCTTC
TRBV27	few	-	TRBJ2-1	CASSLPSNEQFF	TGTGCCAGCAGTTTACCCTCCAATGAGCAGTTCTTC
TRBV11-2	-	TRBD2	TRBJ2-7	CASSTDLAGAYEQYF	TGTGCCAGCAGCACAGACCTAGCGGGAGCCTACGAGCAGTACTTC
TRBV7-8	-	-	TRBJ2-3	CASSRQGRSDTQYF	TGTGCCAGCAGCCGACAAGGTAGATCAGATACGCAGTATTTT
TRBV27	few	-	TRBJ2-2	CASSLGSSPGELFF	TGTGCCAGCAGTTTAGGGAGTTCCCCCGGGGAGCTGTTTTTT
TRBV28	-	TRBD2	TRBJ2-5	CASSPGLAGPYQETQYF	TGTGCCAGCAGCCCGGGACTAGCGGGACCCTACCAAGAGACCCAGTACTTC
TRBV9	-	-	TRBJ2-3	CASSVVPGGSTDTQYF	TGTGCCAGCAGCGTAGTTCCCGGAGGTAGCACAGATACGCAGTATTTT
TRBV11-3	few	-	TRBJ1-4	CASSLPGLNEKLFF	TGTGCCAGCAGCTTACCAGGCCTTAATGAAAAACTGTTTTTT
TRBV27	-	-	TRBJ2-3	CASRYRVSDADTQYF	TGTGCCAGCAGATACAGGGTTTCCGACGCAGATACGCAGTATTTT
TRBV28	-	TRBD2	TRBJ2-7	CASSERELYEQYF	TGTGCCAGCAGCGAGCGGGAGTTATACGAGCAGTACTTC
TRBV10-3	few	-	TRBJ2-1	CAISGGGRISEQFF	TGTGCCATCAGCGGGGGCGGGAGAATTAGTGAGCAGTTCTTC
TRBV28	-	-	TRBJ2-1	CASADRSYNEQFF	TGTGCCAGCGCGGACAGAAGCTACAATGAGCAGTTCTTC
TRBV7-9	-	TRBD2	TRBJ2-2	CASSKLAGAYTGELFF	TGTGCCAGCAGCAAACTAGCGGGAGCCTACACCGGGGAGCTGTTTTTT
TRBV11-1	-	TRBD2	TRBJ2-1	CASSNKGTSHDEQFF	TGTGCCAGCAGCAATAAAGGGACTAGTCATGATGAGCAGTTCTTC
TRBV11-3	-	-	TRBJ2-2	CASSKNTGELFF	TGTGCCAGCAGCAAGAACACCGGGGAGCTGTTTTTT
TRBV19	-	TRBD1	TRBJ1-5	CASSVDRAYQPQHF	TGTGCCAGTAGTGTCGACAGGGCCTATCAGCCCCAGCATTTT
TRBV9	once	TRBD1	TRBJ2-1	CASSVGTGVYEQFF	TGTGCCAGCAGCGTCGGGACAGGGGTCTATGAGCAGTTCTTC
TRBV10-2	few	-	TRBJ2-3	CASLRDRTDTQYF	TGCGCCAGCCTGAGGGATCGGACAGATACGCAGTATTTT
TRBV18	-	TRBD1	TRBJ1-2	CASSQGGSYGYTF	TGTGCCAGCTCACAAGGGGGCTCCTATGGCTACACCTTC
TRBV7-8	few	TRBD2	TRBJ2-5	CASSPTAGVEETQYF	TGTGCCAGCAGCCCTACAGCGGGAGTAGAAGAGACCCAGTACTTC
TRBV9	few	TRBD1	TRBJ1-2	CASSGVGQNGYTF	TGTGCCAGCAGCGGAGTGGGACAGAATGGCTACACCTTC
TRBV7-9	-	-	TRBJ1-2	CASSLESSGSDGYTF	TGTGCCAGCAGCTTAGAAAGTAGCGGATCAGATGGCTACACCTTC
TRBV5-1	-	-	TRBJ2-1	CASSFPNSAGEQFF	TGCGCCAGCAGCTTCCCTAATTCCGCGGGCGAGCAGTTCTTC
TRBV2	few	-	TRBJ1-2	CATIRDTNYGYTF	TGTGCCACCATCCGGGACACCAACTATGGCTACACCTTC
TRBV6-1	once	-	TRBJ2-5	CASSEGPGLETQYF	TGTGCCAGCAGTGAAGGTCCGGGATTGGAGACCCAGTACTTC
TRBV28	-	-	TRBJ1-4	CASSHSGAYVATNEKLFF	TGTGCCAGCAGCCATTCCGGCGCCTATGTTGCAACTAATGAAAAACTGTTTTTT
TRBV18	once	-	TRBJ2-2	CASSPQRSRGANTGELFF	TGTGCCAGCTCACCACAGAGGTCGAGGGGGGCGAACACCGGGGAGCTGTTTTTT
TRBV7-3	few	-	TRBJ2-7	CASSPGPAYEQYF	TGTGCCAGCAGCCCAGGACCAGCCTACGAGCAGTACTTC
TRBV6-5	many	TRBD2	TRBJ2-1	CASSPWTSDYNEQFF	TGTGCCAGCAGTCCCTGGACTAGCGACTACAATGAGCAGTTCTTC
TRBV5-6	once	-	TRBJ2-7	CASSLGRDEQYF	TGTGCCAGCAGCTTGGGAAGGGATGAGCAGTACTTC
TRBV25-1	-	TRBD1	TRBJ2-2	CASSESLGQGGGELFF	TGTGCCAGCAGTGAATCCCTCGGACAGGGAGGCGGGGAGCTGTTTTTT
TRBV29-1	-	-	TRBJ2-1	CSVVGRSYNEQFF	TGCAGCGTTGTCGGCAGGAGCTACAATGAGCAGTTCTTC
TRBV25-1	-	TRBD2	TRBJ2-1	CASSERGRDYNEQFF	TGTGCCAGCAGTGAACGGGGGAGGGACTACAATGAGCAGTTCTTC
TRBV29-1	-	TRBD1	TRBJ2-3	CSVRTGAADTQYF	TGCAGCGTGAGGACAGGGGCAGCAGATACGCAGTATTTT
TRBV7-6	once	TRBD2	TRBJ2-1	CASSTGLAGVGNEQFF	TGTGCCAGCAGCACGGGACTAGCGGGAGTAGGTAATGAGCAGTTCTTC
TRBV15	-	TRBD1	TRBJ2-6	CATSRDRGSGANVLTF	TGTGCCACCAGCAGGGACAGGGGCTCTGGGGCCAACGTCCTGACTTTC
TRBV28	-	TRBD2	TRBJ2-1	CASSLRREGSYNEQFF	TGTGCCAGCAGTTTAAGGCGGGAGGGGTCCTACAATGAGCAGTTCTTC
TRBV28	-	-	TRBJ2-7	CASSSGGSSSYEQYF	TGTGCCAGCAGTTCTGGAGGATCTAGCTCCTACGAGCAGTACTTC
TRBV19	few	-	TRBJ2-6	CASMRATGANVLTF	TGTGCCAGTATGCGGGCGACTGGGGCCAACGTCCTGACTTTC
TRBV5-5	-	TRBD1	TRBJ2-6	CASSLLGQGGSGANVLTF	TGTGCCAGCAGCTTGTTGGGACAGGGAGGCTCTGGGGCCAACGTCCTGACTTTC
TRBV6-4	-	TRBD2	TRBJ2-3	CASSVASGTTDTQYF	TGTGCCAGCAGTGTGGCTAGCGGGACAACAGATACGCAGTATTTT
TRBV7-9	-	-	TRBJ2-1	CASSLAGASNQFF	TGTGCCAGCAGCTTAGCAGGGGCTAGCAATCAGTTCTTC
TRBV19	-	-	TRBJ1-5	CASSIADGSNQPQHF	TGTGCCAGTAGTATAGCGGACGGCAGCAATCAGCCCCAGCATTTT
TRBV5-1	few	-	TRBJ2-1	CASSSLPGPDLNEQFF	TGCGCCAGCAGTTCACTGCCGGGACCCGATTTGAATGAGCAGTTCTTC
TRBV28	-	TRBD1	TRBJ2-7	CASSLTRTGSSYEQYF	TGTGCCAGCAGTTTAACCAGGACAGGGAGCTCCTACGAGCAGTACTTC
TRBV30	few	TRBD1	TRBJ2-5	CAWSPPTGSLETQYF	TGTGCCTGGTCACCCCCGACAGGGTCTCTAGAGACCCAGTACTTC